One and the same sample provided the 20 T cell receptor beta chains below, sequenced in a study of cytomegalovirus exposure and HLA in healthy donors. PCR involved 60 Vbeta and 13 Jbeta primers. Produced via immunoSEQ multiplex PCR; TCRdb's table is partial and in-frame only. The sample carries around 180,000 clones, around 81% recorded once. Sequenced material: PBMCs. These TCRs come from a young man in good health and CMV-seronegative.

For the CDR3, the DNA is TGCAGCGCTAAACAGAGTAGCTCCTACAATGAGCAGTTCTTC. It specifies CSAKQSSSYNEQFF. This rearrangement joins TRBV29-1 to TRBJ2-1; no definite D call. The CDR3 extends over 14 amino acids. Between the trimmed V and J ends, which lost 7 bases and 0 bases, there was a span of 13 bases. Germline V CDR1 and CDR2: SQVTM, ANQGSEA.

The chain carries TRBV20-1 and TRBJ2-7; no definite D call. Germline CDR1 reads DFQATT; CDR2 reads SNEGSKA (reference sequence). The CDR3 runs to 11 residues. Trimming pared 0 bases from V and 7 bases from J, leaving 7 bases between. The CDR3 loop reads CSARDTLEQYF. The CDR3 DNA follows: TGCAGTGCTAGAGATACTCTGGAGCAGTACTTC.

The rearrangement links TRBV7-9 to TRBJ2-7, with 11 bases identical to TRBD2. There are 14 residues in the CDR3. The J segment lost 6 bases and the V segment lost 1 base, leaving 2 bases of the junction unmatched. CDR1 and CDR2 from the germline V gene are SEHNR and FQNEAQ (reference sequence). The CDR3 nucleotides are TGTGCCAGCAGCTTAGGGCTAGCGGGGGGCGAGCAGTACTTC. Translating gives CASSLGLAGGEQYF. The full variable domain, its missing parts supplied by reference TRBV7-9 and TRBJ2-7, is DTGVSQNPRHKITKRGQNVTFRCDPISEHNRLYWYRQTLGQGPEFLTYFQNEAQLEKSRLLSDRFSAERPKGSFSTLEIQRTEQGDSAMYLCASSLGLAGGEQYFGPGTRLTVT.

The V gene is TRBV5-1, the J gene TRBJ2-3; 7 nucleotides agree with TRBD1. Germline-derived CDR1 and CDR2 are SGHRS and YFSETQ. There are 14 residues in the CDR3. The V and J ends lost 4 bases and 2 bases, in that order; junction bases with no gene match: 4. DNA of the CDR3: TGCGCCAGCAGCACTGGACAGGACACAGATACGCAGTATTTT. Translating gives CASSTGQDTDTQYF.

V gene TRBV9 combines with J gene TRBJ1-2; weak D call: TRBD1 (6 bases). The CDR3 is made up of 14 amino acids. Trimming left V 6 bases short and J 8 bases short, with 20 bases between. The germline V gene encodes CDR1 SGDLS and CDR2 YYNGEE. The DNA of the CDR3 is TGTGCCAGCACAGACGCCAGGGGAGTAGGAGGCTACACCTTC. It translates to CASTDARGVGGYTF.

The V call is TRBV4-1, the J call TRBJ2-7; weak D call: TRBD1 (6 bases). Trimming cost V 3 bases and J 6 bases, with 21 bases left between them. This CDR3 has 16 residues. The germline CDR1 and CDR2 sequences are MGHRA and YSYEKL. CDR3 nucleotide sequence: TGCGCCAGCAGCCAGTATCGGGACAACCCTCGAGGCGAGCAGTACTTC. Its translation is CASSQYRDNPRGEQYF.

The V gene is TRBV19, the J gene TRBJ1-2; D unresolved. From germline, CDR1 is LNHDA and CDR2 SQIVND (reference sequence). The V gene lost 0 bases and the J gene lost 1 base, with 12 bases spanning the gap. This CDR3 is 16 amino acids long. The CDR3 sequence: CASSIDSTGYNYGYTF. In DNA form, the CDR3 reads TGTGCCAGTAGTATAGATAGCACCGGATATAACTATGGCTACACCTTC.

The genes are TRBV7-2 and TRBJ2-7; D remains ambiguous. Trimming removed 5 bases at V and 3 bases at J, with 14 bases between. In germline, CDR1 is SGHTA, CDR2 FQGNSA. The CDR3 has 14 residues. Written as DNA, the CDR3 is TGTGCCAGCAGCCCCTCATACAGTAACTACGAGCAGTACTTC. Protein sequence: CASSPSYSNYEQYF.

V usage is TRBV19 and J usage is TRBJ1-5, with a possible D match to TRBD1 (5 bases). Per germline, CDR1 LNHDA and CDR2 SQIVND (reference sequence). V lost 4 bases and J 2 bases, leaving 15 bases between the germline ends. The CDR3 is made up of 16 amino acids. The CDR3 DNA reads TGTGCCAGTAGTAGTGGGGGGGTCAGAGGCAATCAGCCCCAGCATTTT. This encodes CASSSGGVRGNQPQHF. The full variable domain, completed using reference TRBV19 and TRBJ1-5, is DGGITQSPKYLFRKEGQNVTLSCEQNLNHDAMYWYRQDPGQGLRLIYYSQIVNDFQKGDIAEGYSVSREKKESFPLTVTSAQKNPTAFYLCASSSGGVRGNQPQHFGDGTRLSIL.

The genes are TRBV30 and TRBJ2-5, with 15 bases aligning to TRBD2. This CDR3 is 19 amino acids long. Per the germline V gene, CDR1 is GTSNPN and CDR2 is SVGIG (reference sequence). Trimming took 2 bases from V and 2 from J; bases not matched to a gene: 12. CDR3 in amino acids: CAWSRLSGLAGGPQETQYF. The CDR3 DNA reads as TGTGCCTGGAGTAGGCTCAGTGGACTAGCGGGAGGGCCTCAAGAGACCCAGTACTTC.

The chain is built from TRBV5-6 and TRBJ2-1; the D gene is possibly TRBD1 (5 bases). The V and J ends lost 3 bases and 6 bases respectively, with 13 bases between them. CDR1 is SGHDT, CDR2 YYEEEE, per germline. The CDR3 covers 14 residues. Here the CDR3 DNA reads TGTGCCAGCAGCTACATGGGGCAGGGCAATGAGCAGTTCTTC. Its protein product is CASSYMGQGNEQFF.

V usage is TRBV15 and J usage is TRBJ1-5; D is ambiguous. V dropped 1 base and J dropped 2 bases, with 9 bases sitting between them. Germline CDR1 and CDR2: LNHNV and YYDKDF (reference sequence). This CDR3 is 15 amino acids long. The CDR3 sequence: CATSRGGNGNQPQHF. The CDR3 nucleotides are TGTGCCACCAGCAGAGGCGGGAATGGCAATCAGCCCCAGCATTTT.

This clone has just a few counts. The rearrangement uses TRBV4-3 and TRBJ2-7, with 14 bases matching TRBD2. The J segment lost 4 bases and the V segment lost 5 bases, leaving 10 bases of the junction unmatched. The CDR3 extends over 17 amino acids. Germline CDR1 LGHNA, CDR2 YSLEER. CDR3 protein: CASSTGLAGGQIYEQYF. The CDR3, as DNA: TGCGCCAGCAGCACAGGACTAGCGGGAGGTCAAATTTACGAGCAGTACTTC.

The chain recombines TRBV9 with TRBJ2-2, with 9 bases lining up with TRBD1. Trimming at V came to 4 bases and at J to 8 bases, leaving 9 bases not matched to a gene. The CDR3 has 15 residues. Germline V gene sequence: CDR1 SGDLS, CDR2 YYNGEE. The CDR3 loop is CASSLGQGSSGELFF. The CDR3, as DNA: TGTGCCAGCAGCCTCGGACAGGGGAGTAGTGGGGAGCTGTTTTTT. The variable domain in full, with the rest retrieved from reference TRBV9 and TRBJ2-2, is DSGVTQTPKHLITATGQRVTLRCSPRSGDLSVYWYQQSLDQGLQFLIQYYNGEERAKGNILERFSAQQFPDLHSELNLSSLELGDSALYFCASSLGQGSSGELFFGEGSRLTVL.

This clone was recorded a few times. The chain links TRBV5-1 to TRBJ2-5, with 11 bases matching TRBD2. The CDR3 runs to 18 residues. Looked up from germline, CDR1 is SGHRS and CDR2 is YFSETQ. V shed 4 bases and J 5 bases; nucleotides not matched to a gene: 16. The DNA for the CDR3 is TGCGCCAGCAGCCCCTCCCCAGCACTAGCGGGAGTAAAGGAGACCCAGTACTTC. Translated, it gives CASSPSPALAGVKETQYF.

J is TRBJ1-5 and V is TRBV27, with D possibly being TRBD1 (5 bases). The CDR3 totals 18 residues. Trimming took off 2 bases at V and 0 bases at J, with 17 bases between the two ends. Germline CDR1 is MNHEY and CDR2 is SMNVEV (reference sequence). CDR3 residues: CASSLKAGGGGSNQPQHF. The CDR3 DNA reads TGTGCCAGCAGTTTAAAGGCCGGCGGGGGTGGTAGCAATCAGCCCCAGCATTTT.

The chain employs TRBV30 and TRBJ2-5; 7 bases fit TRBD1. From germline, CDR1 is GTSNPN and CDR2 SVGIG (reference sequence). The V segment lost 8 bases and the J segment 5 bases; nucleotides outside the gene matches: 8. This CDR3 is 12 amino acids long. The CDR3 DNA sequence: TGTGCCGGCGACAGGGTTGTCGAGACCCAGTACTTC. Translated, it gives CAGDRVVETQYF. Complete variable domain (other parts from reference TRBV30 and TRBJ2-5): SQTIHQWPATLVQPVGSPLSLECTVEGTSNPNLYWYRQAAGRGLQLLFYSVGIGQISSEVPQNLSASRPQDRQFILSSKKLLLSDSGFYLCAGDRVVETQYFGPGTRLLVL.

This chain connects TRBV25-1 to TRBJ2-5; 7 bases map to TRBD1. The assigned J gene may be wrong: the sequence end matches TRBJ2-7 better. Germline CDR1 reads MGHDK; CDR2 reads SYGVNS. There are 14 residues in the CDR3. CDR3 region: CASSLGRGFYEQYF. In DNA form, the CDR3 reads TGTGCCAGCAGTTTGGGCAGGGGGTTCTACGAGCAGTACTTC.

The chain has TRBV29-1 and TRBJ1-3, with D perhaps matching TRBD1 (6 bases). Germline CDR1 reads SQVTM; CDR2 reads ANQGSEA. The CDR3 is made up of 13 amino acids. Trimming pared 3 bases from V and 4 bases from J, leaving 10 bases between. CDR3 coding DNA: TGCAGCGTTGATACAGGGCCCGGAAACACCATATATTTT. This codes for CSVDTGPGNTIYF. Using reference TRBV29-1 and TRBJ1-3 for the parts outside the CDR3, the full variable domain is SAVISQKPSRDICQRGTSLTIQCQVDSQVTMMFWYRQQPGQSLTLIATANQGSEATYESGFVIDKFPISRPNLTFSTLTVSNMSPEDSSIYLCSVDTGPGNTIYFGEGSWLTVV.

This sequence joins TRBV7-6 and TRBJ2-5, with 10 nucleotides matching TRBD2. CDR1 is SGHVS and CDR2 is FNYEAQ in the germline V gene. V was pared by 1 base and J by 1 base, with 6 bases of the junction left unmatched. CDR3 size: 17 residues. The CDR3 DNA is TGTGCCAGCAGCTTAGTGGCTAGCGGGGGAACCCAAGAGACCCAGTACTTC. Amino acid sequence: CASSLVASGGTQETQYF.